Described below is a single T cell receptor beta chain sequence and its context. Its antigen is still unknown. No clone much larger than this one lies a single base away; base qualities are absent. These data belong to a study of cytomegalovirus exposure and HLA in healthy donors (dated by TCRdb to between 2016 and 2019). Regarding the research as a whole: In an earlier analysis of some 610 of the donors, less than 350 Gb of sequence data and 120 million or so unique TCR beta sequences from 150 million to 200 million T cells were reported. Of the roughly 400 genotyped donors, about 84% fell in the genetic ancestry cluster associated with self-reported Caucasian donors. The later analysis used no new phenotypic data to find candidate immune exposures, relying instead on TCR beta sequences and their occurrence across donors. The study aimed to test whether signatures of past pathogen exposure could be identified by cataloging public T cell receptors. To predict cytomegalovirus infection status, the study combined high-throughput TCR immunosequencing, statistical association of individual TCRs with disease status, and machine learning. About 320 gigabases of sequencing data and tens of millions of unique TCR sequences were included in an early release covering about 700 HLA-typed donors. A later genetic analysis took genome-wide SNP genotypes for 398 of the 666 donors and used that subset as a discovery cohort. An earlier analysis of approximately 580 of the donors used high-throughput TCR beta sequencing to judge whether each TCR beta V gene segment behaved as functional or pseudogenic. Several DR-DQ haplotypes were handled as single units for association and clustering, since linkage in the cohort was strong. Among 300 to 500 genotyped donors of the cohort, an average of about 220,000 unique TCR beta nucleotide sequences was sequenced per donor, of which 15% to 20% were non-productive. HLA typing covered class I and class II loci at four-digit resolution. The T cell repertoires of some 670 subjects were profiled by immunosequencing and related to cytomegalovirus serostatus. All discovery cohort repertoires had been generated on a single sequencing platform. In addition to the first cohort of 666 subjects, a separate validation cohort of approximately 120 different subjects was used. To study patterns of TCR occurrence, a later analysis re-analyzed previously published TCR beta repertoires from 500 to 850 donors and added high-resolution HLA genotyping. Typing coverage varied by locus: roughly 620-630 donors for A, B, C, DRB1 and DQB1; approximately 560 for DQA1; about 570 for DPA1; approximately 450 for DPB1. Donor age, sex, ethnicity and CMV serostatus were collected together with the repertoire data. Overall results and qualifications from the work: Over 15 rarely observed V segments, including chromosome 9 orphons, were excluded from the earlier analysis of a few hundred of the donors because counts were too low. Because HLA typing was missing for some donors at each locus, association tests included only the typed subset. A few of the identified cytomegalovirus-associated TCR beta chains were confirmed in vitro to be specific for cytomegalovirus antigens. The authors suggested that the approach could potentially be extended to other disease states and immunological phenotypes. Correlated functional status among segregating V segments might reflect linkage disequilibrium, but an unknown experimental factor could not be ruled out. A further reported finding was that TCR beta sequences accurately predicted the HLA-A and HLA-B alleles for most subjects in the first cohort. Specific HLA alleles were associated with around 18,000 TCR beta sequences at a false discovery rate of 0.05 in a later analysis. An earlier analysis of approximately 540 of the donors showed that most TCR beta V segments appeared in productive rearrangements either about 87% or about 30% of the time, which broadly matched IMGT annotations. In a later genetic analysis, fewer N-insertions in productive TCRs were reported among donors in an Asian-associated ancestry cluster than the roughly 640-donor mean. V-gene and J-gene trimming of TCR beta chains was associated with a missense DCLRE1C variant in a later genetic analysis, and the association was replicated in an independent cohort. CMV serostatus was the only immune exposure information available for the cohort. Assigning TCR associations to individual alleles was difficult when HLA alleles, especially DR and DQ, strongly co-occurred. The 87-base-pair reads could not distinguish some IMGT-functional V segments, including TRBV6-2 and TRBV6-3, so those segments were excluded. In this cohort, only TCR beta chains were sequenced, and detectable features were limited by the absence of alpha or paired-chain data. A cluster of highly shared sequence variants was judged likely to be a technical artifact of the sequencing pipeline. While some public TCRs were present in many individuals, most TCR sequences turned up only very rarely across donors. Cytomegalovirus status was reported to be diagnosed by the classifier with high specificity and sensitivity in both the original and validation cohorts. In the study, some 160 TCR beta chains were listed as associated with cytomegalovirus. The presence/absence analyses assumed that sequencing depth was roughly uniform across donors, and that assumption may not be true. A later analysis reported that several top co-occurrence clusters appeared linked to parvovirus B19, influenza, CMV and Epstein-Barr virus. In a later analysis, most CMV-associated TCR beta chains were found to appear HLA-restricted, with HLA associations seemingly driven largely by CMV exposure. A later analysis found that HLA-associated TCR beta chains were more clonally expanded and had lower generation probabilities than equally common non-associated chains. A later analysis found that TCR association rates varied across HLA loci, with DRB1 alleles showing the most associated TCRs and HLA-C alleles the fewest.

In total, roughly 710 healthy bone marrow donors made up the cohort. At the time of sampling, every cohort member was nominally healthy, though immune exposures that went unrecorded were likely present. The donor was CMV seronegative and was included in the group of 352 seronegative cohort members. A peripheral blood sample was collected from each donor, and TCR beta sequencing was performed on peripheral blood mononuclear cells. Genomic DNA extraction from the blood cell samples was performed with the Qiagen DNeasy Blood Extraction Kit. The library was made by the immunoSEQ multiplex PCR assay. The multiplex PCR relied on a mix of 60 forward primers for TCR Vbeta segments and 13 reverse primers for TCR Jbeta segments. Amplification of the CDR3 region of rearranged TCR beta genes was performed with a multiplex PCR assay on genomic DNA. The amplified TCR beta libraries were sequenced on the Illumina HiSeq System as 87-base-pair reads. On the study's bioinformatics: A later analysis counted approximately 76 million unique TCR beta chains across the 500 to 850 repertoires, and some 11 million of these chains were shared by at least two donors. Raw reads were error-corrected and collapsed into unique sequences by a nearest-neighbor algorithm in which closely related sequences were merged to remove PCR and sequencing errors. Alignment of CDR3 sequences to IMGT reference sequences was used to assign V, D and J gene segments. Each retained sequence needed at least a six-nucleotide match to both a V gene segment and a J gene segment. A rearrangement counted as productive if the CDR3 had no stop codons and remained in frame with V and J, and every other rearrangement counted as non-productive. Following IMGT convention, CDR3 was defined as the stretch from the second conserved V-encoded cysteine to the conserved J-encoded phenylalanine. The earlier analysis of 587 of the donors excluded sequences that lacked an unambiguous match to a single V gene segment. An earlier analysis of roughly 590 of the donors called V segments functional above 56.7% productive rearrangements and segregating when the between-donor standard deviation exceeded 5%. A statistical classification framework was developed to diagnose cytomegalovirus status using the catalog of TCR beta chain sequences. V and J gene assignment, in a later analysis, came from comparing TCR nucleotide sequences with IMGT/GENE-DB human TR gene sequences. The TCRdist pipeline was used in a later analysis to assign CDR3 sequences and most-parsimonious VDJ recombination scenarios. In a later analysis, every TCR beta chain was defined by the combination of its CDR3 amino acid sequence and its V-gene family, and reads without a unique V-gene family were dropped. As a way to deal with suspected cross-contamination and a sequencing artifact, a later analysis dropped more than 500 nucleotide sequences that were highly shared and had low generation probability. For each public chain, a later analysis derived a clonal expansion index from normalized ranks of inferred template counts within each repertoire. In a later analysis, generation probabilities were computed with a VDJ recombination model fitted to out-of-frame rearrangements, and the resulting probabilities were checked against IGoR. A later analysis scored TCR-TCR, TCR-HLA and TCR-CMV co-occurrence with hypergeometric tests, applying a repertoire-size bias correction to TCR pairs. In a later analysis, false discovery rates were estimated by permuting HLA or CMV assignments 20 times. In a later analysis, co-occurring TCRs were grouped using DBSCAN, with TCRdist sequence similarity added in when clustering inside HLA-allele-positive subsets. For co-occurrence clustering, repertoires with fewer than 30,000 or more than 120,000 public chains were excluded, along with roughly 5 repertoires with anomalous nucleotide sharing. This immuneACCESS table, as held by TCRdb, lists in-frame sequences with V and J called but not all clones. Of the missing ones, under half trace to an unresolved V gene in checked studies; the others have no known cause. The DNA was the basis for D and trimming; V, J and clone size are from that table. In all, the sample holds about 69,000 clones, and around 68% of those were seen once. The ten largest clones add up to roughly 9.8% of the sample.

The germline V gene sets CDR1 to SGHAT and CDR2 to FQNNGV. V gives up 5 bases and J gives up 3 bases, and the segment between their germline ends measures 13 bases. The CDR3 sequence holds 14 residues, the cysteine and phenylalanine included. CDR3 DNA is the only sequence kept; it has 42 bases, read in frame from the first base. The sequenced sample consisted of PBMCs. The receptor chain draws on TRBV11-2 and TRBJ1-1; no D segment can be confidently identified. The source of this sequence is a woman aged 25 to 39 in good health and CMV-seronegative. CDR3 loop: CASSPGGSDTEAFF. The nucleotide sequence reads TGTGCCAGCAGCCCCGGAGGGTCGGACACTGAAGCTTTCTTT.